The rows below give T cell receptor beta chains drawn from one sample of a study of blood T cell repertoires in COVID-19. Assay used: immunoSEQ multiplex PCR; TCRdb lists only in-frame clones, some missing. The sample lists around 320,000 clones; about nine tenths were seen once. Sequenced material: peripheral blood. Every receptor here comes from a man between 18 and 29 years old with active or convalescent COVID-19. Both conserved end residues are part of each CDR3. A D gene is named only where the DNA matches it firmly. A clone size is listed for some rows: how often the clone was seen (once, few, many), or a class if it is expanded.

D: .; J: TRBJ2-3; V: TRBV7-9; size: .; DNA: TGTGCCAGCAGGGTTGGGTTCGTCAGGGAAACAGATACGCAGTATTTT; CDR3: CASRVGFVRETDTQYF
D: TRBD2; J: TRBJ2-1; V: TRBV7-9; size: .; DNA: TGTGCCAGCAGCTTAGAACTAGCGGGAAACAATGAGCAGTTCTTC; CDR3: CASSLELAGNNEQFF
D: .; J: TRBJ2-7; V: TRBV5-1; size: .; DNA: TGCGCCAGCAGCTTTTCTGTGGGGGCAAGTTACGAGCAGTACTTC; CDR3: CASSFSVGASYEQYF
D: TRBD2; J: TRBJ2-7; V: TRBV3-1/TRBV3-2; size: .; DNA: TGTGCCAGCAGCCAAGTGGCGGGAGGGCCTGGCGAGCAGTACTTC; CDR3: CASSQVAGGPGEQYF
D: .; J: TRBJ1-3; V: TRBV6-5; size: .; DNA: TGTGCCAGCAGTAAACCCGAGAACACCATATATTTT; CDR3: CASSKPENTIYF
D: .; J: TRBJ1-6; V: TRBV2; size: .; DNA: TGTGCCAGCAGTGAGCACGGACAGACGAATAATTCACCCCTCCACTTT; CDR3: CASSEHGQTNNSPLHF
D: TRBD1; J: TRBJ2-1; V: TRBV29-1; size: .; DNA: TGCAGCGTTTTCGACAGGGGCTCCTACAATGAGCAGTTCTTC; CDR3: CSVFDRGSYNEQFF
D: .; J: TRBJ2-5; V: TRBV24-1; size: .; DNA: TGTGCCACCAGTCAGGGTCCTGAGGAGACCCAGTACTTC; CDR3: CATSQGPEETQYF
D: .; J: TRBJ1-5; V: TRBV28; size: .; DNA: TGTGCCAGCAGTCGTACGGGGGGCTATCAGCCCCAGCATTTT; CDR3: CASSRTGGYQPQHF
D: .; J: TRBJ2-1; V: TRBV6-6; size: once; DNA: TGTGCCAGCAGTTACTCTGGCGGTCAGTACAATGAGCAGTTCTTC; CDR3: CASSYSGGQYNEQFF
D: .; J: TRBJ1-1; V: TRBV5-1; size: .; DNA: TGCGCCAGCAGCTCCCATGGGGCGGTCACTGAAGCTTTCTTT; CDR3: CASSSHGAVTEAFF
D: TRBD2; J: TRBJ2-3; V: TRBV10-3; size: .; DNA: TGTGCCATCCACGCGGGGGGAGCAGATACGCAGTATTTT; CDR3: CAIHAGGADTQYF
D: .; J: TRBJ2-2; V: TRBV6-5; size: once; DNA: TGTGCCAGCAGTTACGGGAGAATCACCGGGGAGCTGTTTTTT; CDR3: CASSYGRITGELFF
D: .; J: TRBJ2-2; V: TRBV7-8; size: .; DNA: TGTGCCAGCAGCTTTCGATGGGGGCAATCGGCCGGGGAGCTGTTTTTT; CDR3: CASSFRWGQSAGELFF
D: .; J: TRBJ1-2; V: TRBV15; size: .; DNA: TGTGCCACCAGCCCAGAGGTGGGTCTCGGCTACACCTTC; CDR3: CATSPEVGLGYTF
D: TRBD2; J: TRBJ2-1; V: TRBV7-3; size: .; DNA: TGTGCCAGCAGCTCAGGTCCCGGGACTAGCCCCTACAATGAGCAGTTCTTC; CDR3: CASSSGPGTSPYNEQFF
D: TRBD1; J: TRBJ2-3; V: TRBV24-1; size: .; DNA: TGTGCCACCAGTGATCCAACAGGGGGCGGCACAGATACGCAGTATTTT; CDR3: CATSDPTGGGTDTQYF
D: .; J: TRBJ2-7; V: TRBV5-1; size: .; DNA: TGCGCCAGCAGCCATTCAGGGGTATTTTCCTACGAGCAGTACTTC; CDR3: CASSHSGVFSYEQYF
D: .; J: TRBJ2-3; V: TRBV7-9; size: .; DNA: TGTGCCAGCAGCTTAGTGGGCTCCCCCCCAGATACGCAGTATTTT; CDR3: CASSLVGSPPDTQYF
D: .; J: TRBJ1-6; V: TRBV7-2; size: .; DNA: TGTGCCAGCAGCTTAGGACAGATTGTCCGGAATTCACCCCTCCACTTT; CDR3: CASSLGQIVRNSPLHF
D: .; J: TRBJ1-5; V: TRBV7-8; size: .; DNA: TGTGCCAGCAGCTTATTTGGGAGGACACAGTTATATCAGCCCCAGCATTTT; CDR3: CASSLFGRTQLYQPQHF
D: .; J: TRBJ2-7; V: TRBV29-1; size: .; DNA: TGCAGCGTTAATGACAACTACGAGCAGTACTTC; CDR3: CSVNDNYEQYF
D: .; J: TRBJ2-2; V: TRBV2; size: .; DNA: TGTGCCAGCAGGCCTCGACAGTCCTCCGGGGAGCTGTTTTTT; CDR3: CASRPRQSSGELFF
D: .; J: TRBJ2-3; V: TRBV5-1; size: once; DNA: TGCGCCAGCAGCCTTGGACAGTTAACAGATACGCAGTATTTT; CDR3: CASSLGQLTDTQYF
D: .; J: TRBJ1-5; V: TRBV14; size: few; DNA: TGTGCCAGCAGTGTGGGGGCGTCTCAGCCCCAGCATTTT; CDR3: CASSVGASQPQHF
D: .; J: TRBJ1-1; V: TRBV6-4; size: few; DNA: TGTGCCAGCAGTGACTCAGCTGAGAGGACTGAAGCTTTCTTT; CDR3: CASSDSAERTEAFF
D: TRBD1; J: TRBJ1-1; V: TRBV27; size: .; DNA: TGTGCCAGCAGTTTCGGACAGGGGAGAACTGAAGCTTTCTTT; CDR3: CASSFGQGRTEAFF
D: .; J: TRBJ2-3; V: TRBV27; size: .; DNA: TGTGCCAGCAGTTTTCGGGTCGCAGATACGCAGTATTTT; CDR3: CASSFRVADTQYF
D: .; J: TRBJ1-1; V: TRBV18; size: .; DNA: TGTGCCAGCTCAAGAACCGCCCTGGAGGTTGAAGCTTTCTTT; CDR3: CASSRTALEVEAFF
D: TRBD1; J: TRBJ2-2; V: TRBV3-1/TRBV3-2; size: .; DNA: TGTGCCAGCAGCCTTTGGGGGCAGGGGGACACCGGGGAGCTGTTTTTT; CDR3: CASSLWGQGDTGELFF
D: .; J: TRBJ2-2; V: TRBV11-3; size: .; DNA: TGTGCCAGCAGCCCCGGGCGGGGCCCCGGGGAGCTGTTTTTT; CDR3: CASSPGRGPGELFF